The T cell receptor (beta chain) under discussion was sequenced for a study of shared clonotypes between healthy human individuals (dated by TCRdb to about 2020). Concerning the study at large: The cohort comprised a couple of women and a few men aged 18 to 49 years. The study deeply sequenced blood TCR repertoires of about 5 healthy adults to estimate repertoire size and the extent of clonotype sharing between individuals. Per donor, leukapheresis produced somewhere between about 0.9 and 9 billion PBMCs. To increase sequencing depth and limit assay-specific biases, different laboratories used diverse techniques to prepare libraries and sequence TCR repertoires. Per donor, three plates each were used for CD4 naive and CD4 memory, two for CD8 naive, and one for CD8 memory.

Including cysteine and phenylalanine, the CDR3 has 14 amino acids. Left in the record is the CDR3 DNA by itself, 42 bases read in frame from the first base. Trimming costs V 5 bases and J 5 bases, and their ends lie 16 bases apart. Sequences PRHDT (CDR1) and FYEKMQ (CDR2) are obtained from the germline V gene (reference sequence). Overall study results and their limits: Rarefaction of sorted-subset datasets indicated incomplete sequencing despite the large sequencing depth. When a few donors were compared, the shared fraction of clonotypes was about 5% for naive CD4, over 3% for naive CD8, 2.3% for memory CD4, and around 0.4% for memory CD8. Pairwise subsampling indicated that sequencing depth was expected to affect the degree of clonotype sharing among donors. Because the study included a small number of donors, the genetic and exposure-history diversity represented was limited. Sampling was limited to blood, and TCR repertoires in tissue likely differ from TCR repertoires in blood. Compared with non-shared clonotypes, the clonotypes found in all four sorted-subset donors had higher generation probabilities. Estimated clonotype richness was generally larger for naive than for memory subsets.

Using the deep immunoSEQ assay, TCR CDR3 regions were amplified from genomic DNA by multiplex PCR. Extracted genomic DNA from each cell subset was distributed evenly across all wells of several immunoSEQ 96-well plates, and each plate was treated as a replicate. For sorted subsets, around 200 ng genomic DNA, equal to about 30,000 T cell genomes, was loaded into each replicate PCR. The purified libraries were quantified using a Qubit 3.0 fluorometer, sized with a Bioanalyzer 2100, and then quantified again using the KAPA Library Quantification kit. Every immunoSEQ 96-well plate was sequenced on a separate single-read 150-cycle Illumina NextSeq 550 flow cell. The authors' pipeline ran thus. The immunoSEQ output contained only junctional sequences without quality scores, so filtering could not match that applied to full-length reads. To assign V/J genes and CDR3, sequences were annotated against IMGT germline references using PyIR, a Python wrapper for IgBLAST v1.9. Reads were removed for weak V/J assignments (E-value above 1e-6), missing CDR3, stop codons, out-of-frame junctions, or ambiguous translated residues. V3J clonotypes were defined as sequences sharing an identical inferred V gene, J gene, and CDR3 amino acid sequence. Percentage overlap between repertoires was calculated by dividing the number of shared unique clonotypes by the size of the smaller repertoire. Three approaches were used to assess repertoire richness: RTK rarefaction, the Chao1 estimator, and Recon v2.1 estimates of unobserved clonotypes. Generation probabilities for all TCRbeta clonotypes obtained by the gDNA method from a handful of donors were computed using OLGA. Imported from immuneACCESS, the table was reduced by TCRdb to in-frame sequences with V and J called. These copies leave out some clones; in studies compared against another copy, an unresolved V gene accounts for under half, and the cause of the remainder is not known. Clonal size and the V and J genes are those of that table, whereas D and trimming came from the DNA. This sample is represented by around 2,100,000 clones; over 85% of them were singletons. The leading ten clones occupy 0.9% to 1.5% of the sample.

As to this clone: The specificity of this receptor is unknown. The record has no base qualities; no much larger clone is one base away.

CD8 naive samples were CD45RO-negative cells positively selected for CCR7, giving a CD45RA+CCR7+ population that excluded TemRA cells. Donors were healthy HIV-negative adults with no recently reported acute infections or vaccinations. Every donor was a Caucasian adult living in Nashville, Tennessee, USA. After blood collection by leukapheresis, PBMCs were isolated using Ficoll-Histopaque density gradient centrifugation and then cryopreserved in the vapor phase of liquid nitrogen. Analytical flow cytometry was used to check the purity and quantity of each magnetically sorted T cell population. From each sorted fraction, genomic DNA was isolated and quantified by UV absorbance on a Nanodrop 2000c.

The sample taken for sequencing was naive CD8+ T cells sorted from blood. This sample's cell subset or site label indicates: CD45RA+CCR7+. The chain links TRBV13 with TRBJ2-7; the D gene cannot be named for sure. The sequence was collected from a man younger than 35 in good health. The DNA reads TGTGCCAGCAGCCGCGACCGCCGCAGCGACGAGCAGTACTTC. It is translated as CASSRDRRSDEQYF.